This entry is about one T cell receptor beta chain. Germline CDR1 MRHNA, CDR2 SNTAGT. There are 13 residues in the CDR3. V lost 3 bases to trimming and J lost 8 bases; unmatched junction nucleotides: 4. This entry comes from a study of OX40 agonist ivuxolimab in advanced cancers. Some clones are missing from TCRdb's copy, which holds only in-frame ones; the method was immunoSEQ multiplex PCR. The sample contains about 93,000 clones, about 90% of which appear only once. V gene TRBV6-4 combines with J gene TRBJ2-1; 7 bases map to TRBD1. The source material was CD4+ or CD8+ T cells sorted from blood, sampled in a trial of the OX40 agonist ivuxolimab. The receptor was isolated from an adult with an advanced solid tumor such as melanoma, head and neck, liver or kidney cancer. CDR3 in amino acids: CASSDRGQDEQFF. In nucleotides, the CDR3 is TGTGCCAGCAGTGATAGGGGGCAGGATGAGCAGTTCTTC.